These 30 T cell receptor beta chains came from one sample sequenced in a study of beta chain features in type 1 diabetes. Antigen specificity for these receptors is unknown. Study conclusions and caveats: A moderate, significant TCRB CDR3 shortening appeared in type 1 diabetes across four CD4+ subsets.

The entirety of the isolated RNA underwent reverse transcription, so expressed TCRB transcripts were sequenced. The repertoire was sequenced with immunoSEQ multiplex PCR; TCRdb's copy has only in-frame clones and lacks some. This sample has 600,000 to 700,000 clones; around an eighth occur once, and the top ten carry less than 0.025%. Sequencing was carried out using naive CD4+ T cells from blood. The receptors derive from a man aged 18 to 29 with type 1 diabetes.

V and J are TRBV25-1 and TRBJ2-7; 8 bases align to TRBD2. The germline CDR1 and CDR2 sequences are MGHDK and SYGVNS. The V segment lost 0 bases and the J segment 4 bases; nucleotides outside the gene matches: 5. This CDR3 contains 15 residues. The DNA of the CDR3 is TGTGCCAGCAGTGAATACGGCGGGGGGAATTACGAGCAGTACTTC. Translation gives CASSEYGGGNYEQYF.

The chain joins TRBV27 to TRBJ2-5, with 8 bases lining up with TRBD1. The CDR3 is made up of 13 amino acids. Looked up from germline, CDR1 is MNHEY and CDR2 is SMNVEV (reference sequence). V dropped 5 bases and J dropped 5; count of bases not matched to a gene: 4. The DNA for the CDR3 is TGTGCCAGCAGTGACAGGGGTGGGGAGACCCAGTACTTC. It specifies CASSDRGGETQYF.

This clone was seen a handful of times. The V call is TRBV7-2, the J call TRBJ2-2; the D is unclear. Germline CDR1 reads SGHTA; CDR2 reads FQGNSA. The CDR3 contains 12 residues. Trimming left V 5 bases short and J 3 bases short, with 4 bases between. The CDR3 loop reads CASSPYTGELFF. Written as DNA, the CDR3 is TGTGCCAGCAGCCCTTACACCGGGGAGCTGTTTTTT.

This chain links TRBV4-1 with TRBJ1-5; D call uncertain. Germline loops: CDR1 MGHRA, CDR2 YSYEKL. Between the trimmed V and J ends, which lost 1 base and 3 bases, there was a span of 10 bases. CDR3 size: 15 residues. The CDR3 is CASSQGLVFNQPQHF. CDR3 nucleotide sequence: TGCGCCAGCAGCCAAGGGCTAGTCTTCAATCAGCCCCAGCATTTT.

The chain couples TRBV27 to TRBJ1-3; D unresolved. This CDR3 comprises 15 residues. The germline gives CDR1 MNHEY, CDR2 SMNVEV (reference sequence). The V end lost 6 bases, the J end lost 4 bases, and 16 bases lay between the germline ends. CDR3: CASSISIAPGNTIYF. The DNA for the CDR3 is TGTGCCAGCAGCATCTCCATCGCGCCCGGAAACACCATATATTTT.

The J gene is TRBJ1-1, the V gene TRBV5-1; tentative D call: TRBD1 (5 bases). The V end lost 0 bases, the J end lost 5 bases, and 11 bases lay between the germline ends. The CDR3 is made up of 14 amino acids. Germline CDR1 is SGHRS and CDR2 is YFSETQ. The CDR3 sequence: CASSLDQGSTEAFF. CDR3 coding DNA: TGCGCCAGCAGCTTGGACCAGGGAAGTACTGAAGCTTTCTTT.

V gene TRBV6-1 combines with J gene TRBJ1-5; 8 bases match TRBD1. There are 12 residues in the CDR3. CDR1 is MNHNS, CDR2 SASEGT, per germline. With V trimmed by 6 bases and J by 5 bases, 0 bases remained unmatched. The CDR3 spells CASRDRDQPQHF. In nucleotides, the CDR3 is TGTGCCAGCAGGGACAGGGATCAGCCCCAGCATTTT.

The chain is built from TRBV10-3 and TRBJ2-1; perhaps TRBD1 as D (5 bases). The CDR3 is 15 amino acids. Germline CDR1 and CDR2: ENHRY and SYGVKD. V lost 4 bases and J 5 bases, leaving 15 bases between the germline ends. CDR3 nucleotide sequence: TGTGCCATCAGTGGAGCCAGGGCTAGTGACAATGAGCAGTTCTTC. Amino acids: CAISGARASDNEQFF.

This clone showed up just a few times. The chain couples TRBV18 to TRBJ2-1; D gene ambiguous. Germline lookup yields CDR1 KGHSH and CDR2 LQKENI. The CDR3 has 16 amino acids. Trimming shortened V by 0 bases and J by 8 bases, and 17 bases separated the two germline ends. In DNA form, the CDR3 reads TGTGCCAGCTCACCACCTCCCCAACTGTCTTGGGATGAGCAGTTCTTC. Protein product: CASSPPPQLSWDEQFF.

The V gene is TRBV7-9, the J gene TRBJ1-2, with 12 bases identical to TRBD1. With 5 bases clipped from V and 4 bases from J, the junction kept 5 bases outside the gene matches. Germline CDR1 is SEHNR and CDR2 is FQNEAQ (reference sequence). The CDR3 consists of 15 residues. As DNA, the CDR3 is TGTGCCAGCAGCCCCGGGACAGGGGGCGCCTATGGCTACACCTTC. This codes for CASSPGTGGAYGYTF.

This clone was observed a handful of times. Other DNA sequences of this sample code for an identical CDR3. The gene calls are TRBV19 and TRBJ1-1; a weak D match, TRBD1 (6 bases). Germline CDR1 LNHDA, CDR2 SQIVND (reference sequence). The CDR3 is 13 residues long. V shed 5 bases and J shed 1 base, with 8 bases lying between them. The CDR3 reads CASSGQRNTEAFF. CDR3 nucleotides: TGTGCCAGTAGTGGACAGCGGAACACTGAAGCTTTCTTT.

The chain is built from TRBV6-1 and TRBJ1-2, with D unresolved. The ends were cut back, 8 bases at V and 8 bases at J, with 15 bases in the middle. The CDR3 is 12 residues long. CDR1 is MNHNS and CDR2 is SASEGT in the germline V gene. CDR3 sequence (DNA): TGTGCCAGCCAAAAGTTTGAGAAAGGCTACACCTTC. Amino acid sequence: CASQKFEKGYTF.

This clone was seen only a few times. The chain employs TRBV7-2 and TRBJ2-1; D might be TRBD1 or TRBD2, each matching 7 bases. This CDR3 has 15 residues. The germline V gene encodes CDR1 SGHTA and CDR2 FQGNSA. With 5 bases removed from V and 6 bases from J, the gap between germline ends came to 17 bases. The CDR3 DNA is TGTGCCAGCAGCCTCATGCAGGGGGGGTTCAATGAGCAGTTCTTC. This translates into CASSLMQGGFNEQFF.

The chain couples TRBV30 to TRBJ2-7; no clear D. Deletions cut 4 bases from V and 4 bases from J, with 8 bases between. Germline-derived CDR1 and CDR2 are GTSNPN and SVGIG (reference sequence). The CDR3 runs 11 residues. CDR3 DNA: TGTGCCTGGACTATCGGGTACGAGCAGTACTTC. This encodes CAWTIGYEQYF.

The V gene is TRBV5-4, the J gene TRBJ2-4; 7 bases match TRBD1. V lost 4 bases, J lost 7 bases, and 11 bases stayed unmatched. Per the germline V gene, CDR1 is SGHNT and CDR2 is YYREEE (reference sequence). The length of the CDR3 is 15 residues. The CDR3 here is CASSQSPDRENIQYF. In DNA form, the CDR3 reads TGTGCCAGCAGCCAAAGCCCCGACAGGGAGAACATTCAGTACTTC.

This chain links TRBV5-4 with TRBJ1-1; D is uncertain. The V gene's germline CDR1 is SGHNT and CDR2 YYREEE (reference sequence). Trimming shortened V by 1 base and J by 4 bases, and 11 bases separated the two germline ends. CDR3 length equals 14 residues. The CDR3 region is CASSLPLEGTEAFF. The CDR3 DNA reads TGTGCCAGCAGCTTGCCCCTCGAGGGCACTGAAGCTTTCTTT.

The chain links TRBV7-8 to TRBJ1-3; 7 nucleotides align to TRBD1. The CDR3 covers 18 residues. The V and J ends lost 1 base and 0 bases, in that order; junction bases with no gene match: 9. Germline loops: CDR1 SGHVS, CDR2 FQNEAQ. CDR3 residues: CASSLVRAGGRSGNTIYF. The CDR3, as DNA: TGTGCCAGCAGCTTAGTTCGGGCAGGGGGTCGCTCTGGAAACACCATATATTTT.

The chain employs TRBV10-1 and TRBJ2-7, with D possibly being TRBD1 or TRBD2 (5 bases each). The CDR3 is 13 residues long. Germline loops: CDR1 WNHNN, CDR2 SYGVQD (reference sequence). V lost 6 bases and J lost 3, with 12 bases in between. The CDR3 DNA sequence: TGCGCCAGCAGCCCGGGACGGAGCTACGAGCAGTACTTC. Translated: CASSPGRSYEQYF.

This clone has just a few counts. The CDR3 reads CASSPEGVRETQYF. DNA for the CDR3: TGTGCCAGCTCACCCGAGGGAGTGAGGGAGACCCAGTACTTC. The chain has TRBV18 and TRBJ2-5; D is possibly TRBD2 (5 bases). Trimming shortened V by 3 bases and J by 5 bases, and 13 bases separated the two germline ends. CDR1 and CDR2 (germline): KGHSH, LQKENI. CDR3 length: 14 amino acids.

This chain joins TRBV29-1 and TRBJ1-3, with D possibly matching TRBD1 (6 bases). This CDR3 is built from 14 residues. Trimming pared 4 bases from V and 2 bases from J, leaving 12 bases between. The germline V gene encodes CDR1 SQVTM and CDR2 ANQGSEA. Here the CDR3 DNA reads TGCAGCGTTGGGTCAGGGGCTACTGGAAACACCATATATTTT. Amino acid sequence: CSVGSGATGNTIYF.

This clone was seen only a few times. The chain is built from TRBV18 and TRBJ1-1; a possible D gene is TRBD1 (6 bases). V lost 6 bases and J lost 8, with 22 bases in between. Germline V gene lookup returns CDR1 KGHSH and CDR2 LQKENI. The CDR3 is made up of 15 amino acids. The DNA for the CDR3 is TGTGCCAGCTCCACCCTACAGGGCCAAGCCTCCGAAGCTTTCTTT. Residues: CASSTLQGQASEAFF.

V and J are TRBV18 and TRBJ2-3; maybe TRBD2 (6 bases). The CDR3 covers 14 residues. Germline loops: CDR1 KGHSH, CDR2 LQKENI. V was trimmed by 3 bases and J by 2 bases, leaving 9 bases between them. The CDR3 nucleotides are TGTGCCAGCTCACCCGGGGGTATCACAGATACGCAGTATTTT. Encoded protein: CASSPGGITDTQYF.

V is TRBV21-1 and J is TRBJ1-4. TRBV21-1 is assigned pseudogene status. This CDR3 has 16 amino acids. CDR3 sequence reads: CASSNISRGQGEKLFF. CDR3 coding DNA: TGTGCCAGCAGCAACATCTCCCGGGGGCAGGGAGAAAAACTGTTTTTT.

The chain carries TRBV15 and TRBJ2-7; D may be TRBD2 (5 bases). The CDR3 runs to 14 residues. The V end lost 1 base, the J end lost 0 bases, and 7 bases lay between the germline ends. Germline lookup yields CDR1 LNHNV and CDR2 YYDKDF (reference sequence). The CDR3 DNA reads as TGTGCCACCAGCAGAGGTGGGAGCTCCTACGAGCAGTACTTC. Its protein is CATSRGGSSYEQYF.

V gene TRBV25-1 combines with J gene TRBJ1-2, with 7 bases that match TRBD1. There are 18 residues in the CDR3. Germline V gene lookup returns CDR1 MGHDK and CDR2 SYGVNS. V dropped 4 bases and J dropped 3; count of bases not matched to a gene: 17. CDR3 bases: TGTGCCAGCAGTGTAGAGGGGGCAGACCAACGGACGTACTATGGCTACACCTTC. This codes for CASSVEGADQRTYYGYTF.

This clone was observed a few times. V and J are TRBV11-2 and TRBJ2-4; D is undetermined. V was trimmed by 2 bases and J by 6 bases, leaving 5 bases between them. Germline CDR1 SGHAT, CDR2 FQNNGV. CDR3 size: 12 residues. CDR3 loop: CASSLRVNIQYF. CDR3 coding DNA: TGTGCCAGCAGCTTAAGAGTAAACATTCAGTACTTC.

This sequence joins TRBV6-1 and TRBJ2-3, with 8 bases fitting TRBD1. The length of the CDR3 is 14 residues. Germline trimming cut 6 bases from V and 2 bases from J; bases unmatched to any gene: 4. Germline CDR1 and CDR2: MNHNS and SASEGT. CDR3 in amino acids: CASRPGQVTDTQYF. The DNA for the CDR3 is TGTGCCAGCAGACCGGGACAGGTCACAGATACGCAGTATTTT.

This clone came up a few times. V is TRBV6-5 and J is TRBJ2-1, with TRBD2 as a possible D gene (6 bases). The CDR3 totals 13 residues. Deletions cut 9 bases from V and 6 bases from J, with 15 bases between. Germline values: CDR1 MNHEY, CDR2 SVGAGI. Written as DNA, the CDR3 is TGTGCCAGTCGGGCACTAGCCTTCAATGAGCAGTTCTTC. It is translated as CASRALAFNEQFF.

The chain carries TRBV11-2 and TRBJ2-5; 10 nucleotides line up with TRBD2. Per germline, CDR1 SGHAT and CDR2 FQNNGV. This CDR3 is built from 14 residues. Trimming removed 7 bases from V and 5 bases from J; junction bases left unmatched: 7. In DNA, the CDR3 is TGTGCCAGCACCCCAAGCGGGGGGGCGGAGACCCAGTACTTC. Translated, it gives CASTPSGGAETQYF.

The table lists this clone with a few counts. The V gene is TRBV6-1, the J gene TRBJ1-2, with D possibly TRBD1 on 6 matching bases. Germline lookup yields CDR1 MNHNS and CDR2 SASEGT. CDR3 length: 14 amino acids. V was trimmed by 6 bases and J by 8 bases, leaving 19 bases between them. The CDR3 bases are TGTGCCAGCAGGCGGCAGGGGACGTTGCTCGGCTACACCTTC. Encoded protein: CASRRQGTLLGYTF.